One and the same sample provided the 14 T cell receptor beta chains below, sequenced in a study of beta chain features in type 1 diabetes. Isolated RNA was reverse transcribed in full, so expressed TCRB transcripts were sequenced. Profiling relied on immunoSEQ multiplex PCR, and the TCRdb table lists in-frame clones only, not all of them. Among fewer than 150,000 clones listed, less than 9% were seen once. What was sequenced was central memory CD4+ T cells from blood. These receptors originate from a woman in her twenties or thirties in good health.

The sample holds a few counts of this clone. The rearrangement uses TRBV7-9 and TRBJ2-7, with D possibly TRBD1 on 5 matching bases. Trimming shortened V by 5 bases and J by 2 bases, and 22 bases separated the two germline ends. Germline CDR1 reads SEHNR; CDR2 reads FQNEAQ (reference sequence). CDR3 length equals 17 residues. The CDR3 DNA reads as TGTGCCAGCAGCCGTAGGCTTCAGGGTACAATAGCCTACGAGCAGTACTTC. Translated: CASSRRLQGTIAYEQYF.

J is TRBJ2-3 and V is TRBV18, with no clear D. Trimming stripped 3 bases from V and 2 bases from J, with 6 bases between. This CDR3 contains 13 residues. Germline V gene sequence: CDR1 KGHSH, CDR2 LQKENI. CDR3 DNA: TGTGCCAGCTCACCCGGAGACACAGATACGCAGTATTTT. This sequence encodes CASSPGDTDTQYF.

This clone was observed a few times. The rearrangement uses TRBV9 and TRBJ2-1, with a possible D match to TRBD2 (6 bases). V lost 1 base and J lost 8, with 13 bases in between. Looked up from germline, CDR1 is SGDLS and CDR2 is YYNGEE. This CDR3 comprises 14 residues. The CDR3 region has the DNA TGTGCCAGCAGCGTATCCCCTAGCGACCATGAGCAGTTCTTC. It specifies CASSVSPSDHEQFF.

This clone was picked up a small number of times. The chain combines TRBV14 with TRBJ1-4; the match to TRBD1 covers 9 bases. Germline CDR1 reads SGHDN; CDR2 reads FVKESK. The CDR3 covers 13 residues. Trimming removed 7 bases from V and 8 bases from J; junction bases left unmatched: 5. CDR3 bases: TGTGCCAGCAACCGGGACAGGGTCGAAAAACTGTTTTTT. Protein sequence: CASNRDRVEKLFF.

CDR3 in amino acids: CASSGLAGVNEQFF. DNA for the CDR3: TGTGCCAGCAGTGGACTAGCGGGAGTTAATGAGCAGTTCTTC. This rearrangement joins TRBV27 to TRBJ2-1; 13 bases map to TRBD2. Losses at the gene ends were 5 bases for V and 7 bases for J; bases not matched to a gene: 2. In germline, CDR1 is MNHEY, CDR2 SMNVEV (reference sequence). This CDR3 is 14 amino acids long.

The chain couples TRBV4-3 to TRBJ2-5, with 9 bases fitting TRBD1. This CDR3 is built from 15 residues. Per germline, CDR1 LGHNA and CDR2 YSLEER. V lost 1 base to trimming and J lost 4 bases; unmatched junction nucleotides: 4. The CDR3 coding sequence is TGCGCCAGCAGCCAAGTTAACAGGGGGCGAGAGACCCAGTACTTC. Its protein is CASSQVNRGRETQYF.

The sample holds a few counts of this clone. The chain's CDR3 is CASSLSGDYGYTF. DNA of the CDR3: TGCGCCAGCAGCTTGTCAGGGGACTATGGCTACACCTTC. V and J are TRBV5-1 and TRBJ1-2; tentative D call: TRBD1 (6 bases). This CDR3 spans 13 amino acids. V lost 1 base, J lost 3 bases, and 7 bases lay in between. Germline CDR1 and CDR2: SGHRS and YFSETQ.

This clone was counted between two and nine times. This rearrangement joins TRBV28 to TRBJ1-2; D is ambiguous. CDR1 and CDR2 (germline): MDHEN, SYDVKM. The V and J ends lost 7 bases and 2 bases respectively, with 14 bases between them. The CDR3 extends over 14 amino acids. The CDR3 loop is CASITAGLNYGYTF. In DNA form, the CDR3 reads TGTGCCAGCATTACCGCAGGACTAAACTATGGCTACACCTTC.

This chain joins TRBV6-6 and TRBJ2-2; TRBD1 might be the D (5 bases). The CDR3 has 15 amino acids. CDR1 and CDR2 from the germline V gene are MNHNY and SVGAGI (reference sequence). Trimming pared 2 bases from V and 6 bases from J, leaving 13 bases between. CDR3 sequence (DNA): TGTGCCAGCAGTTACCGCTCTGGACATTCCGGGGAGCTGTTTTTT. Protein sequence: CASSYRSGHSGELFF.

This clone came up many times. The genes are TRBV7-2 and TRBJ2-7; 7 nucleotides line up with TRBD1. Unmatched junction bases numbered 7, after V lost 4 bases and J lost 7 bases. Germline-derived CDR1 and CDR2 are SGHTA and FQGNSA. The CDR3 has 13 residues. CDR3 loop: CASSSRQGQEQYF. In DNA form, the CDR3 reads TGTGCCAGCAGCTCAAGACAGGGTCAAGAGCAGTACTTC.

The chain uses TRBV7-2 and TRBJ2-5; D uncertain. Looked up from germline, CDR1 is SGHTA and CDR2 is FQGNSA. V was clipped by 0 bases and J by 4 bases, with 12 bases between them. The CDR3 is 15 residues long. The chain's CDR3 is CASSLAPSTGETQYF. The CDR3 region has the DNA TGTGCCAGCAGCTTAGCTCCGAGTACGGGAGAGACCCAGTACTTC.

This clone appeared many times. V and J are TRBV5-4 and TRBJ2-1; 8 bases align to TRBD1. The CDR3 runs to 15 residues. Germline V gene data show CDR1 as SGHNT and CDR2 as YYREEE (reference sequence). The ends lost 0 bases at V and 3 bases at J; junction bases unmatched: 2. The CDR3, as DNA: TGTGCCAGCAGCTTGGACGGACAGGGCTACAATGAGCAGTTCTTC. Encoded protein: CASSLDGQGYNEQFF.

This clone was detected a few times. The chain couples TRBV7-2 to TRBJ2-5; no reliable D call. V lost 3 bases, J lost 0 bases, and 5 bases lay in between. Germline V lookup: CDR1 SGHTA, CDR2 FQGNSA. The CDR3 is 13 residues long. CDR3 in amino acids: CASSLRYQETQYF. The CDR3 DNA reads TGTGCCAGCAGCTTGAGATACCAAGAGACCCAGTACTTC. The full variable domain, in which reference TRBV7-2 and TRBJ2-5 provide the parts outside the CDR3, is GAGVSQSPSNKVTEKGKDVELRCDPISGHTALYWYRQSLGQGLEFLIYFQGNSAPDKSGLPSDRFSAERTGGSVSTLTIQRTQQEDSAVYLCASSLRYQETQYFGPGTRLLVL.

Many counts were recorded for this clone. The chain is built from TRBV5-1 and TRBJ2-2, with 7 nucleotides matching TRBD1. This CDR3 is 15 amino acids long. Per the germline V gene, CDR1 is SGHRS and CDR2 is YFSETQ. J was trimmed by 3 bases and V by 5 bases; bases with no gene match: 7. CDR3 sequence reads: CASRQTGIDTGELFF. For the CDR3, the DNA is TGCGCCAGCAGACAGACAGGGATTGACACCGGGGAGCTGTTTTTT.